One sample yielded the 13 T cell receptor beta chains listed below, sequenced in a study of blood T cell repertoires in COVID-19 (dated by TCRdb to the early 2020s). Library method: the immunoSEQ multiplex PCR assay. The table was pulled from immuneACCESS by TCRdb, which kept in-frame rearrangements only. Such tables lose some clones; where checked, under half of the loss comes from unresolved V genes, and the rest has no known cause. The sample data list 200,000 to 250,000 clones, and 88% of these were observed just once. The top ten clonotypes cover over 3.5% of the sample. Sequenced: PBMCs or T cells enriched from blood (not recorded which). These receptors originate from a woman in her 30s who had been exposed to COVID-19.

DNA for the CDR3: TGTGCCAGCAGCCATGGTCTAGCGGAGGCCACCAATGAGCAGTTCTTC. This gives the protein CASSHGLAEATNEQFF. The rearrangement joins TRBV4-2 to TRBJ2-1, with 7 bases matching TRBD2. Germline values: CDR1 LGHNA, CDR2 YNFKEQ. The V and J ends lost 3 bases and 6 bases, in that order; junction bases with no gene match: 11. CDR3 length: 16 residues.

The rearrangement joins TRBV19 to TRBJ2-3, with no clear D. V dropped 5 bases and J dropped 2 bases, with 20 bases sitting between them. Germline V gives CDR1 LNHDA, CDR2 SQIVND (reference sequence). This CDR3 contains 17 residues. This chain's CDR3 is CASSPPRVRNPTDTQYF. In DNA form, the CDR3 reads TGTGCCAGTAGTCCCCCCCGGGTCCGGAACCCCACAGATACGCAGTATTTT.

The chain employs TRBV19 and TRBJ1-2; 10 bases line up with TRBD1. Unmatched junction bases numbered 7, after V lost 10 bases and J lost 5 bases. The CDR3 sequence is 13 residues long. Looked up from germline, CDR1 is LNHDA and CDR2 is SQIVND (reference sequence). The CDR3 spells CAISDRGSYGYTF. CDR3 sequence (DNA): TGTGCCATATCGGACAGGGGGTCTTATGGCTACACCTTC.

The CDR3 region has the DNA TGCAGTGCTAGTAGACAGGGAAATATCTACGAGCAGTACTTC. It yields the protein CSASRQGNIYEQYF. The chain is built from TRBV20-1 and TRBJ2-7, with TRBD1 identical over 7 bases. Germline CDR1 DFQATT, CDR2 SNEGSKA (reference sequence). The CDR3 loop spans 14 amino acids. V gave up 3 bases and J gave up 3 bases; unmatched junction bases: 8.

The CDR3 sequence: CASSQDWAEIDEKLFF. The CDR3, as DNA: TGCGCCAGCAGCCAAGATTGGGCAGAGATAGATGAAAAACTGTTTTTT. The V call is TRBV4-1, the J call TRBJ1-4; D is unclear. The CDR3 length is 16 residues. Germline-derived CDR1 and CDR2 are MGHRA and YSYEKL. Trimming removed 0 bases from V and 6 bases from J, with 14 bases in between.

This clone has a handful of counts. This chain links TRBV5-1 with TRBJ2-7, with 9 bases that match TRBD1. Germline CDR1 is SGHRS and CDR2 is YFSETQ. J lost 1 base, V lost 4 bases, and 6 bases had no gene match. The CDR3 sequence is 15 residues long. The CDR3 region has the DNA TGCGCCAGCAGCGCCGGGACAGGGACGTCCTACGAGCAGTACTTC. Translation: CASSAGTGTSYEQYF.

The V and J genes are TRBV9 and TRBJ1-6; 10 bases map to TRBD1. This CDR3 is 14 amino acids long. Germline V gene sequence: CDR1 SGDLS, CDR2 YYNGEE. The J segment lost 10 bases and the V segment lost 0 bases, leaving 1 base of the junction unmatched. The CDR3 protein is CASSVGTGGSPLHF. For the CDR3, the DNA is TGTGCCAGCAGCGTAGGGACAGGGGGATCACCCCTCCACTTT.

The chain joins TRBV5-1 to TRBJ2-7, with a weak D call TRBD2 (5 bases). The germline V gene has CDR1 SGHRS and CDR2 YFSETQ. This CDR3 has 15 residues. Trimming pared 7 bases from V and 6 bases from J, leaving 23 bases between. The CDR3 region is CASDPGEVGIGEQYF. The DNA of the CDR3 is TGCGCCAGCGACCCCGGCGAGGTCGGGATCGGCGAGCAGTACTTC. Looking up the rest from reference TRBV5-1 and TRBJ2-7 gives the full variable domain: KAGVTQTPRYLIKTRGQQVTLSCSPISGHRSVSWYQQTPGQGLQFLFEYFSETQRNKGNFPGRFSGRQFSNSRSEMNVSTLELGDSALYLCASDPGEVGIGEQYFGPGTRLTVT.

The chain couples TRBV19 to TRBJ1-3; 7 bases match TRBD1. There are 14 residues in the CDR3. CDR1 and CDR2 (germline): LNHDA, SQIVND (reference sequence). Germline trimming cut 6 bases from V and 5 bases from J; bases unmatched to any gene: 7. The CDR3 loop reads CASRIRDRRNTIYF. The CDR3 nucleotides read TGTGCCAGTAGGATCCGGGACAGAAGAAACACCATATATTTT. Complete variable domain (other parts from reference TRBV19 and TRBJ1-3): DGGITQSPKYLFRKEGQNVTLSCEQNLNHDAMYWYRQDPGQGLRLIYYSQIVNDFQKGDIAEGYSVSREKKESFPLTVTSAQKNPTAFYLCASRIRDRRNTIYFGEGSWLTVV.

This chain's CDR3 is CASSPPDFYNEQFF. The CDR3 DNA sequence: TGTGCCAGCAGCCCCCCGGACTTCTACAATGAGCAGTTCTTC. The V gene is TRBV7-9, the J gene TRBJ2-1; possibly TRBD2 for D (5 bases). Germline CDR1 reads SEHNR; CDR2 reads FQNEAQ (reference sequence). Trimming pared 5 bases from V and 3 bases from J, leaving 11 bases between. The CDR3 is 14 amino acids.

CDR3 DNA: TGTGCCAGCAGCTTCCCAAGGGGAGGGGGTGGTGAAAAACTGTTTTTT. Its translation is CASSFPRGGGGEKLFF. The chain is built from TRBV11-2 and TRBJ1-4; D may be TRBD1 (6 bases). The germline gives CDR1 SGHAT, CDR2 FQNNGV. The CDR3 is 16 amino acids. V lost 3 bases and J 7 bases, leaving 18 bases between the germline ends. Looking up the rest from reference TRBV11-2 and TRBJ1-4 gives the full variable domain: EAGVAQSPRYKIIEKRQSVAFWCNPISGHATLYWYQQILGQGPKLLIQFQNNGVVDDSQLPKDRFSAERLKGVDSTLKIQPAKLEDSAVYLCASSFPRGGGGEKLFFGSGTQLSVL.

This clone showed up just a few times. V gene TRBV5-1 combines with J gene TRBJ2-1; the D is unclear. Germline loops: CDR1 SGHRS, CDR2 YFSETQ. CDR3 length equals 16 residues. Trimming left V 5 bases short and J 4 bases short, with 19 bases between. CDR3 region: CASRREEMTGYNEQFF. DNA of the CDR3: TGCGCCAGCAGGCGTGAAGAAATGACTGGTTACAATGAGCAGTTCTTC.

The V gene is TRBV7-9, the J gene TRBJ1-1; the D is unclear. CDR1 is SEHNR and CDR2 is FQNEAQ in the germline V gene (reference sequence). Trimming cost V 6 bases and J 11 bases, with 10 bases left between them. This CDR3 spans 10 amino acids. In nucleotides, the CDR3 is TGTGCCAGCAGGGAGGGAGCGGCTTTCTTT. Its protein product is CASREGAAFF.